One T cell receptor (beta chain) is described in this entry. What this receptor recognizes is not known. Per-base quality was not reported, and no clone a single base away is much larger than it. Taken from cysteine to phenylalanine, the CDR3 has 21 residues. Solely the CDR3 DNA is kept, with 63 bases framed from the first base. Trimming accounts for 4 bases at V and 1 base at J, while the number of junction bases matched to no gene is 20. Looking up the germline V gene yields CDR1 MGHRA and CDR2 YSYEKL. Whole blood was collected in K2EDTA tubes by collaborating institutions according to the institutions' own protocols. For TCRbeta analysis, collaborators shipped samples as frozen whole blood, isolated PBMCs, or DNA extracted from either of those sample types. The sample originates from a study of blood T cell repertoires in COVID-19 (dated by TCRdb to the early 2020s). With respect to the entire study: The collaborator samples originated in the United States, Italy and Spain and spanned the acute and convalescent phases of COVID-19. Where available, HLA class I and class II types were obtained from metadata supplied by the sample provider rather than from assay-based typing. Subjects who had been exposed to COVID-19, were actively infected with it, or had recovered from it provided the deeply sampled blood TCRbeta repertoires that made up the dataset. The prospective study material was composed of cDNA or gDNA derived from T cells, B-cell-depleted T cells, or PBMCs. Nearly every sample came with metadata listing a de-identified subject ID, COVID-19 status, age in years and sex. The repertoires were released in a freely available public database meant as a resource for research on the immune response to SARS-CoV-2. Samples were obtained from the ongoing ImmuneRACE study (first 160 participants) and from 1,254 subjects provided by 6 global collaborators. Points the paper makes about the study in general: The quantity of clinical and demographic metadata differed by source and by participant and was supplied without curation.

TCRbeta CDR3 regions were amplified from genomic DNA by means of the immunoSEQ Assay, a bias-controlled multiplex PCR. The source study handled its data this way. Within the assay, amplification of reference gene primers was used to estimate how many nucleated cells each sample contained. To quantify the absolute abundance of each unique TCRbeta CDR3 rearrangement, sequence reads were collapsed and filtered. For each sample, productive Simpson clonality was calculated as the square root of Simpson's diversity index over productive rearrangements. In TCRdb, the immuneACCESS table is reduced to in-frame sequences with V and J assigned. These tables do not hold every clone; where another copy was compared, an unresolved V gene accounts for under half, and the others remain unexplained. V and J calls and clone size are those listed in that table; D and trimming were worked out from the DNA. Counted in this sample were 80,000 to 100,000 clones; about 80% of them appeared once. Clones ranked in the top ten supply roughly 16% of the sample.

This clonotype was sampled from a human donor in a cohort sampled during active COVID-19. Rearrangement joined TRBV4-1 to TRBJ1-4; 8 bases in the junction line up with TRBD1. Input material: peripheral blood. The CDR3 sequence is CASSRIPGAGGRIGTNEKLFF. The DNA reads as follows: TGCGCCAGCAGCCGAATACCCGGAGCAGGGGGCCGTATCGGAACTAATGAAAAACTGTTTTTT.